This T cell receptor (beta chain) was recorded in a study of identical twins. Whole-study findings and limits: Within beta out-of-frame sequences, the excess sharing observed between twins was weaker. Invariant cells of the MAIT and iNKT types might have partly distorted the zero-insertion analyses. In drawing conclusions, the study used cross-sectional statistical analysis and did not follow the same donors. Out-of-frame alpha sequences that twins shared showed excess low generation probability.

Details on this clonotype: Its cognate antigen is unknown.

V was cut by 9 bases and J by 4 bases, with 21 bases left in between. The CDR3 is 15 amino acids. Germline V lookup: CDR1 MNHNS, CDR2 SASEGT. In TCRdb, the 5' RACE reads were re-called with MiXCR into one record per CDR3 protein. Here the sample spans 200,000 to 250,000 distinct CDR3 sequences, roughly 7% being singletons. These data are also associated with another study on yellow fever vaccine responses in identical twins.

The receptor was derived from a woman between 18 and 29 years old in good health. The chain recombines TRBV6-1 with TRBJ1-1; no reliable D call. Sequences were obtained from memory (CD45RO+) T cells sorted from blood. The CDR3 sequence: CASRPSAGYGTEAFF. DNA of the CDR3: TGTGCCAGTCGTCCCTCGGCAGGATATGGCACTGAAGCTTTCTTT.